A single sample is the source of the 23 T cell receptor beta chains below, sequenced in a study of graft-versus-host responses after intestinal transplantation. The data were produced by immunoSEQ multiplex PCR, yet TCRdb's version contains in-frame clones alone and is incomplete. The sample lists about 36,000 clones, approximately 94% occurring once. Antigens of these TCRs are unknown. Sequencing used unstimulated CD4+ T cells sorted from spleen or lymph node cells, obtained before transplant. These receptors all stem from a human donor who was the organ donor for an intestinal transplant.

The gene calls are TRBV4-1 and TRBJ2-7; 7 bases are shared with TRBD2. Trimming cost V 4 bases and J 6 bases; bases outside gene matches: 9. CDR1 is MGHRA, CDR2 YSYEKL, per germline. The CDR3 loop spans 14 amino acids. The CDR3 sequence: CASSPPGLAAEQYF. CDR3 nucleotide sequence: TGCGCCAGCAGCCCACCCGGGCTAGCGGCCGAGCAGTACTTC.

This chain joins TRBV19 and TRBJ2-3; 8 nucleotides align to TRBD2. V gave up 7 bases and J gave up 4 bases; unmatched junction bases: 4. CDR1 is LNHDA, CDR2 SQIVND, per germline (reference sequence). The CDR3 length is 13 residues. The CDR3 region is CASKTSVADTQYF. Here the CDR3 DNA reads TGTGCCAGTAAGACTAGCGTAGCAGATACGCAGTATTTT.

The rearrangement uses TRBV11-2 and TRBJ2-3; D uncertain. The V gene's germline CDR1 is SGHAT and CDR2 FQNNGV. The V and J ends lost 2 bases and 2 bases respectively, with 11 bases between them. The length of the CDR3 is 15 residues. CDR3 residues: CASSLIGHNTDTQYF. CDR3 nucleotides: TGTGCCAGCAGCTTAATTGGGCATAACACAGATACGCAGTATTTT.

V and J are TRBV19 and TRBJ2-2, with 7 bases fitting TRBD1. Germline values: CDR1 LNHDA, CDR2 SQIVND (reference sequence). Losses at the gene ends were 1 base for V and 0 bases for J; bases not matched to a gene: 5. The CDR3 covers 17 residues. The CDR3 DNA is TGTGCCAGTAGTATAGTTTATGGGACAGCGAACACCGGGGAGCTGTTTTTT. Amino acids: CASSIVYGTANTGELFF.

The chain links TRBV30 to TRBJ1-2; D is undetermined. Germline CDR1 and CDR2: GTSNPN and SVGIG (reference sequence). The CDR3 has 17 amino acids. Trimming pared 0 bases from V and 0 bases from J, leaving 17 bases between. The CDR3 DNA is TGTGCCTGGAGTGTACAATCGGCACTTATACCTAACTATGGCTACACCTTC. It specifies CAWSVQSALIPNYGYTF.

This chain connects TRBV5-6 to TRBJ1-5; D perhaps matches TRBD1 (6 bases). CDR3 length: 15 residues. Per germline, CDR1 SGHDT and CDR2 YYEEEE. V was trimmed by 1 base and J by 7 bases, leaving 15 bases between them. In DNA form, the CDR3 reads TGTGCCAGCAGCTTGAGTGGGGGCCTAGTACAGCCCCAGCATTTT. Amino acid sequence: CASSLSGGLVQPQHF.

This chain joins TRBV27 and TRBJ2-7; D unclear. The germline CDR1 and CDR2 sequences are MNHEY and SMNVEV (reference sequence). CDR3 length: 15 residues. V dropped 1 base and J dropped 2 bases, with 12 bases sitting between them. As DNA, the CDR3 is TGTGCCAGCAGTTTATACGCCAGGCCGACCTACGAGCAGTACTTC. Protein: CASSLYARPTYEQYF.

This clone was recorded only once. V and J are TRBV30 and TRBJ2-7; D gene unclear. The CDR3 sequence is 14 residues long. V gave up 0 bases and J gave up 2 bases, with 11 bases separating them. Looked up from germline, CDR1 is GTSNPN and CDR2 is SVGIG (reference sequence). The CDR3 sequence: CAWSVQMGTYEQYF. The CDR3, as DNA: TGTGCCTGGAGTGTACAAATGGGTACCTACGAGCAGTACTTC.

The CDR3 DNA reads TGTGCCAGCCTCACACTACCCCTGGGAGCTTTCTTT. This codes for CASLTLPLGAFF. This chain connects TRBV6-1 to TRBJ1-1, with D unclear. The germline V gene encodes CDR1 MNHNS and CDR2 SASEGT. The CDR3 totals 12 residues. The V end was cut by 8 bases, the J end by 10 bases, with 17 bases between.

This clone was recorded only once. The chain has TRBV11-3 and TRBJ2-5; 14 positions match TRBD2. Germline-derived CDR1 and CDR2 are SGHNT and YENEEA. V was clipped by 1 base and J by 4 bases; unmatched bases: 8. The length of the CDR3 is 18 residues. In DNA form, the CDR3 reads TGTGCCAGCAGCTTAGGGACTAGCGGGGGGAATGGAGGAGAGACCCAGTACTTC. This sequence encodes CASSLGTSGGNGGETQYF.

The CDR3 protein is CAISESRETQYF. The CDR3 DNA reads as TGTGCCATCAGTGAGTCTAGAGAGACCCAGTACTTC. The rearrangement joins TRBV10-3 to TRBJ2-5; D is ambiguous. The CDR3 has 12 residues. Germline V gene data show CDR1 as ENHRY and CDR2 as SYGVKD. The V end lost 0 bases, the J end lost 4 bases, and 3 bases lay between the germline ends.

The gene calls are TRBV5-6 and TRBJ2-7; D gene unclear. The CDR3 sequence is 13 residues long. V was clipped by 2 bases and J by 2 bases, with 8 bases between them. Germline V gene sequence: CDR1 SGHDT, CDR2 YYEEEE. CDR3 protein: CASSLYGAYEQYF. The CDR3, as DNA: TGTGCCAGCAGCTTATACGGAGCCTACGAGCAGTACTTC.

The table lists this clone with a count of one. This chain joins TRBV7-6 and TRBJ2-5; possible D gene TRBD2, 6 bases. From germline, CDR1 is SGHVS and CDR2 FNYEAQ. This CDR3 is 14 amino acids long. The germline V and J ends were trimmed by 0 bases and 5 bases, with 10 bases remaining between them. The CDR3 bases are TGTGCCAGCAGCTTAGCGCCGGGGAGGGAGACCCAGTACTTC. Its protein product is CASSLAPGRETQYF.

The chain couples TRBV7-2 to TRBJ1-6; D possibly corresponds to TRBD1 (6 bases). Germline V gene data show CDR1 as SGHTA and CDR2 as FQGNSA. Trimming left V 5 bases short and J 8 bases short, with 13 bases between. The CDR3 runs to 14 residues. The CDR3 bases are TGTGCCAGCAGCCTCAGGGGTATGGATTCACCCCTCCACTTT. It yields the protein CASSLRGMDSPLHF.

This clone came up once. The chain combines TRBV5-4 with TRBJ2-5; tentatively, D is TRBD1 or TRBD2 (6 bases each). This CDR3 comprises 13 residues. Looked up from germline, CDR1 is SGHNT and CDR2 is YYREEE (reference sequence). V lost 2 bases to trimming and J lost 5 bases, with 10 bases between them. DNA of the CDR3: TGTGCCAGCAGCTTTCGGGGGCGGGAGACCCAGTACTTC. It specifies CASSFRGRETQYF.

The chain joins TRBV29-1 to TRBJ1-2; D call uncertain. Trimming pared 5 bases from V and 4 bases from J, leaving 11 bases between. Germline V CDR1 and CDR2: SQVTM, ANQGSEA. The CDR3 has 12 amino acids. CDR3 nucleotide sequence: TGCAGCGTTCACGAGGTGCCCTATGGCTACACCTTC. Protein sequence: CSVHEVPYGYTF. The full variable domain, in which reference TRBV29-1 and TRBJ1-2 provide the parts outside the CDR3, is SAVISQKPSRDICQRGTSLTIQCQVDSQVTMMFWYRQQPGQSLTLIATANQGSEATYESGFVIDKFPISRPNLTFSTLTVSNMSPEDSSIYLCSVHEVPYGYTFGSGTRLTVV.

The rearrangement uses TRBV5-4 and TRBJ2-3, with 11 nucleotides matching TRBD2. J was trimmed by 4 bases and V by 4 bases; bases with no gene match: 11. The V gene's germline CDR1 is SGHNT and CDR2 YYREEE (reference sequence). The CDR3 is 17 residues long. The CDR3: CASSAHSGGAVADTQYF. The DNA of the CDR3 is TGTGCCAGCAGCGCACATAGCGGGGGGGCAGTCGCAGATACGCAGTATTTT.

The chain uses TRBV7-9 and TRBJ2-3, with 9 bases lining up with TRBD2. The V segment lost 2 bases and the J segment 4 bases; nucleotides outside the gene matches: 7. Per the germline V gene, CDR1 is SEHNR and CDR2 is FQNEAQ (reference sequence). The CDR3 consists of 16 residues. The CDR3 protein is CASSLLGGGASDTQYF. CDR3 bases: TGTGCCAGCAGCTTACTTGGCGGGGGGGCCTCAGATACGCAGTATTTT.

This rearrangement joins TRBV6-5 to TRBJ2-3; 7 nucleotides match TRBD2. Germline loops: CDR1 MNHEY, CDR2 SVGAGI. With V trimmed by 8 bases and J by 8 bases, 16 bases remained unmatched. The CDR3 consists of 15 residues. The CDR3 DNA reads TGTGCCAGCCGTCGAGGGGCCCTAGCGGATGGTACGCAGTATTTT. The encoded protein is CASRRGALADGTQYF.

The J gene is TRBJ2-3, the V gene TRBV7-8; 10 positions match TRBD1. V lost 4 bases to trimming and J lost 1 base; unmatched junction nucleotides: 2. The CDR3 covers 15 residues. CDR1 and CDR2 from the germline V gene are SGHVS and FQNEAQ. The CDR3 spells CASSSDRGGTDTQYF. The CDR3 DNA follows: TGTGCCAGCAGCTCGGACAGGGGGGGCACAGATACGCAGTATTTT.

The V gene is TRBV5-4, the J gene TRBJ2-2; perhaps TRBD2 as D (5 bases). This CDR3 is built from 16 residues. V shed 0 bases and J shed 9 bases, with 18 bases lying between them. The V gene's germline CDR1 is SGHNT and CDR2 YYREEE (reference sequence). This chain's CDR3 is CASSLGATTRGRELFF. CDR3 nucleotides: TGTGCCAGCAGCTTGGGAGCCACGACACGGGGTCGGGAGCTGTTTTTT.

The rearrangement joins TRBV30 to TRBJ1-2; D gene uncertain. The CDR3 runs to 18 residues. Trimming left V 2 bases short and J 0 bases short, with 22 bases between. From germline, CDR1 is GTSNPN and CDR2 SVGIG (reference sequence). The CDR3: CAWSSRLSRKQANYGYTF. The CDR3 region has the DNA TGTGCCTGGAGTTCGCGGCTCTCGCGGAAACAAGCTAACTATGGCTACACCTTC.

The chain joins TRBV11-2 to TRBJ2-1; D unclear. The V and J ends lost 6 bases and 6 bases respectively, with 15 bases between them. The CDR3 covers 14 residues. Germline-derived CDR1 and CDR2 are SGHAT and FQNNGV. CDR3 sequence: CASRTSLSINEQFF. CDR3 nucleotides: TGTGCCAGCAGGACCAGCCTATCAATCAATGAGCAGTTCTTC. Based on the CDR3 plus reference TRBV11-2 and TRBJ2-1, the full variable domain is EAGVAQSPRYKIIEKRQSVAFWCNPISGHATLYWYQQILGQGPKLLIQFQNNGVVDDSQLPKDRFSAERLKGVDSTLKIQPAKLEDSAVYLCASRTSLSINEQFFGPGTRLTVL.